A single sample is the source of the 24 T cell receptor beta chains below, sequenced in a study of CD8 T cells in Susac syndrome. Random hexamers served to reverse transcribe roughly 0.5 to 1 ug RNA. Using its own MiXCR run on the immunoSEQ multiplex PCR reads, TCRdb lists one record per CDR3 protein. The sample carries 160,000 or so distinct CDR3 sequences, approximately 93% recorded once. Input material: CD8+ T cells from PBMCs. The receptors shown here come from a human donor with multiple sclerosis.

The chain recombines TRBV7-8 with TRBJ2-7, with 12 bases aligning to TRBD2. J was trimmed by 0 bases and V by 3 bases; bases with no gene match: 3. Germline V gene data show CDR1 as SGHVS and CDR2 as FQNEAQ. The CDR3 is 16 residues long. The CDR3 nucleotides are TGTGCCAGCAGCTTCCGACTAGCGGGGGCCTCCTACGAGCAGTACTTC. Its protein is CASSFRLAGASYEQYF.

The count of this clonotype is one. The chain uses TRBV5-3 and TRBJ2-1, with D tentatively TRBD1 or TRBD2 (5 bases each). TRBV5-3 falls under the ORF class, with uncertain function. V was trimmed by 4 bases and J by 8 bases, leaving 16 bases between them. CDR3 length: 14 residues. The CDR3 region has the DNA TGTGCCAGAAGCCCGCTCCCAGGGCGGGATGAGCAGTTCTTC. Translation: CARSPLPGRDEQFF.

The chain recombines TRBV29-1 with TRBJ2-7, with TRBD1 matching over 10 bases. The germline V gene encodes CDR1 SQVTM and CDR2 ANQGSEA. This CDR3 is 12 amino acids long. Trimming took 8 bases from V and 3 from J; bases not matched to a gene: 4. CDR3 region: CSFRDRGYEQYF. The CDR3 nucleotides are TGCAGCTTCCGGGACAGGGGCTACGAGCAGTACTTC.

The rearrangement uses TRBV6-5 and TRBJ2-5, with TRBD1 matching over 9 bases. The CDR3 consists of 16 residues. Trimming removed 3 bases from V and 3 bases from J; junction bases left unmatched: 8. Germline CDR1 and CDR2: MNHEY and SVGAGI. CDR3 nucleotide sequence: TGTGCCAGCAGTTATTTACGGACAGGGGCTAAAGAGACCCAGTACTTC. Residues: CASSYLRTGAKETQYF.

This chain links TRBV29-1 with TRBJ2-3, with 12 bases identical to TRBD2. The CDR3 spans 19 residues. V was clipped by 2 bases and J by 5 bases; unmatched bases: 17. Germline V gene sequence: CDR1 SQVTM, CDR2 ANQGSEA. CDR3 bases: TGCAGCGTTGAATATCGGCTAGCGGGGGGGGCCCTAAGGAGAGATACGCAGTATTTT. Its translation is CSVEYRLAGGALRRDTQYF.

In DNA form, the CDR3 reads TGTGCCAGCACCTCGGGCTTGCGGGAGGCTTATAGCACAGATACGCAGTATTTT. This translates into CASTSGLREAYSTDTQYF. This chain links TRBV11-2 with TRBJ2-3; 8 positions match TRBD2. Germline CDR1 SGHAT, CDR2 FQNNGV. This CDR3 region has 18 residues. After removal of 7 bases from V and 0 bases from J, the junction contained 15 bases not matched to a gene.

The chain is built from TRBV28 and TRBJ2-3, with 11 bases lining up with TRBD2. With 5 bases clipped from V and 2 bases from J, the junction kept 15 bases outside the gene matches. This CDR3 comprises 19 residues. Germline CDR1 reads MDHEN; CDR2 reads SYDVKM. CDR3 protein: CASSDTIVSGGAFTDTQYF. The CDR3 coding sequence is TGTGCCAGCAGTGACACTATCGTTAGCGGGGGGGCCTTCACAGATACGCAGTATTTT.

This chain uses TRBV9 with TRBJ2-3; TRBD1 matches 9 bases. The length of the CDR3 is 16 residues. Trimming took 4 bases from V and 0 from J; bases not matched to a gene: 6. CDR1 is SGDLS, CDR2 YYNGEE, per germline. As DNA, the CDR3 is TGTGCCAGCAGCCCCAGGACAGGGGTGAGCACAGATACGCAGTATTTT. It translates to CASSPRTGVSTDTQYF.

V gene TRBV2 combines with J gene TRBJ1-5; D might be TRBD1 (5 bases). Germline loops: CDR1 SNHLY, CDR2 FYNNEI. CDR3 size: 13 residues. Trimming pared 10 bases from V and 3 bases from J, leaving 13 bases between. The CDR3 DNA reads TGTGCCACGGGCCTGGGGACCAATCAGCCCCAGCATTTT. Amino acids: CATGLGTNQPQHF.

This clonotype was picked up one time. The chain joins TRBV13 to TRBJ1-2; D is unclear. The CDR3 has 16 residues. Germline assignment: CDR1 PRHDT and CDR2 FYEKMQ (reference sequence). Trimming took 1 base from V and 0 from J, leaving 12 bases between them. CDR3 sequence: CASSLEGRATNYGYTF. The CDR3, as DNA: TGTGCCAGCAGCTTAGAGGGCAGAGCAACTAACTATGGCTACACCTTC.

V gene TRBV3-1 combines with J gene TRBJ2-1; TRBD2 might be the D (5 bases). The length of the CDR3 is 13 residues. V was shortened by 0 bases and J by 8 bases, with 8 bases between the two germline ends. The germline gives CDR1 LGHDT, CDR2 YNNKEL (reference sequence). The CDR3 DNA sequence: TGTGCCAGCAGCCAAGAGAAGCGGCATGAGCAGTTCTTC. It codes for CASSQEKRHEQFF.

The CDR3 DNA is TGTGCCAGCAGCCATTCCCAGGGAGAAGGGAATTCACCCCTCCACTTT. The encoded protein is CASSHSQGEGNSPLHF. The genes are TRBV4-2 and TRBJ1-6; weak D call: TRBD1 (5 bases). The V end lost 3 bases, the J end lost 7 bases, and 16 bases lay between the germline ends. Germline V gene data show CDR1 as LGHNA and CDR2 as YNFKEQ. The CDR3 extends over 16 amino acids.

The rearrangement uses TRBV27 and TRBJ2-1, with 10 bases matching TRBD2. V was pared by 4 bases and J by 15 bases, with 6 bases of the junction left unmatched. CDR1 MNHEY and CDR2 SMNVEV come from the germline V gene (reference sequence). The CDR3 is 12 amino acids. The CDR3 spells CASSSPSGGLFF. CDR3 in DNA: TGTGCCAGCAGTTCCCCTAGCGGGGGACTGTTCTTC.

This rearrangement joins TRBV29-1 to TRBJ2-5; 7 bases agree with TRBD1. CDR1 is SQVTM and CDR2 is ANQGSEA in the germline V gene. The CDR3 runs 13 residues. V shed 5 bases and J 3 bases; nucleotides not matched to a gene: 6. The CDR3 region is CSVKLGQKETQYF. For the CDR3, the DNA is TGCAGCGTTAAGTTGGGACAGAAAGAGACCCAGTACTTC. Supplemented by reference TRBV29-1 and TRBJ2-5, the full variable domain reads SAVISQKPSRDICQRGTSLTIQCQVDSQVTMMFWYRQQPGQSLTLIATANQGSEATYESGFVIDKFPISRPNLTFSTLTVSNMSPEDSSIYLCSVKLGQKETQYFGPGTRLLVL.

Only a few counts were recorded for this clonotype. V usage is TRBV20-1 and J usage is TRBJ2-7; D not certain. Germline V CDR1 and CDR2: DFQATT, SNEGSKA (reference sequence). The CDR3 covers 13 residues. With 0 bases removed from V and 0 bases from J, the gap between germline ends came to 6 bases. The CDR3 loop reads CSAREPSSYEQYF. The DNA of the CDR3 is TGCAGTGCTAGAGAACCGAGCTCCTACGAGCAGTACTTC.

The V gene is TRBV7-8, the J gene TRBJ1-1; D is uncertain. The V gene lost 7 bases and the J gene lost 5 bases, with 17 bases spanning the gap. Germline V gene sequence: CDR1 SGHVS, CDR2 FQNEAQ. This CDR3 comprises 14 residues. The CDR3 protein is CASIVGLPGTEAFF. The CDR3 coding sequence is TGTGCCAGCATCGTGGGTTTGCCGGGGACTGAAGCTTTCTTT.

The rearrangement links TRBV7-9 to TRBJ2-3; D not resolved. Per the germline V gene, CDR1 is SEHNR and CDR2 is FQNEAQ (reference sequence). The CDR3 extends over 15 amino acids. V was pared by 5 bases and J by 0 bases, with 12 bases between. The CDR3 DNA follows: TGTGCCAGCAGCGAAGGGTCCGCTAGCACAGATACGCAGTATTTT. It translates to CASSEGSASTDTQYF.

This chain connects TRBV20-1 to TRBJ2-7; a possible D gene is TRBD1 (5 bases). From germline, CDR1 is DFQATT and CDR2 SNEGSKA (reference sequence). V dropped 3 bases and J dropped 5 bases, with 20 bases sitting between them. The CDR3 runs to 15 residues. CDR3 sequence reads: CSARGDGQINDEQYF. CDR3 DNA sequence: TGCAGTGCTAGGGGCGATGGACAAATAAACGACGAGCAGTACTTC.

The chain couples TRBV29-1 to TRBJ2-3; 7 bases match TRBD1. The CDR3 totals 12 residues. The trim removed 5 bases at V and 6 bases at J, leaving 5 bases unmatched. Germline V gives CDR1 SQVTM, CDR2 ANQGSEA. The CDR3 loop is CSVPTGRDTQYF. In DNA form, the CDR3 reads TGCAGCGTTCCGACAGGGCGCGATACGCAGTATTTT.

The chain uses TRBV15 and TRBJ2-7; D tentatively reads TRBD1 or TRBD2 (5 bases each). Looked up from germline, CDR1 is LNHNV and CDR2 is YYDKDF (reference sequence). The CDR3 covers 15 residues. The V gene lost 1 base and the J gene lost 5 bases, with 15 bases spanning the gap. The DNA of the CDR3 is TGTGCCACCAGCAGAGCCCCCGAAGGGACCCACGAGCAGTACTTC. This encodes CATSRAPEGTHEQYF. The variable domain in full, completed from reference TRBV15 and TRBJ2-7, reads DAMVIQNPRYQVTQFGKPVTLSCSQTLNHNVMYWYQQKSSQAPKLLFHYYDKDFNNEADTPDNFQSRRPNTSFCFLDIRSPGLGDTAMYLCATSRAPEGTHEQYFGPGTRLTVT.

This clonotype occurred a few times. V is TRBV28 and J is TRBJ2-7; the D is unclear. In germline, CDR1 is MDHEN, CDR2 SYDVKM. The CDR3 is 13 amino acids. V was cut by 5 bases and J by 2 bases, with 10 bases left in between. As DNA, the CDR3 is TGTGCCAGCAGTGTCGGCCAGACCTACGAGCAGTACTTC. Its protein is CASSVGQTYEQYF.

J is TRBJ2-1 and V is TRBV5-1, with 8 bases aligning to TRBD2. The CDR3 contains 14 residues. Losses at the gene ends were 2 bases for V and 5 bases for J; bases not matched to a gene: 3. Germline CDR1 and CDR2: SGHRS and YFSETQ. CDR3 amino acids: CASSFSGIDNEQFF. The CDR3 nucleotides are TGCGCCAGCAGCTTTAGCGGGATAGACAATGAGCAGTTCTTC.

The chain has TRBV6-5 and TRBJ2-5; no clear D. The CDR3 covers 13 residues. Germline V gene sequence: CDR1 MNHEY, CDR2 SVGAGI. V was cut by 0 bases and J by 3 bases, with 5 bases left in between. CDR3 residues: CASSYSEEETQYF. CDR3 sequence (DNA): TGTGCCAGCAGTTACTCAGAGGAAGAGACCCAGTACTTC.

The CDR3 sequence is CASSLRRGQGLQEQFF. In nucleotides, the CDR3 is TGTGCCAGCAGCCTACGGCGGGGCCAGGGCCTCCAGGAGCAGTTCTTC. V gene TRBV3-1 combines with J gene TRBJ2-1; perhaps TRBD2 as D (6 bases). The V gene's germline CDR1 is LGHDT and CDR2 YNNKEL (reference sequence). The CDR3 has 16 residues. Trimming left V 4 bases short and J 10 bases short, with 23 bases between.